This T cell receptor beta chain was observed in a study of cytomegalovirus exposure and HLA in healthy donors. Study-wide points: The authors reported that TCR beta sequences could predict HLA-A and HLA-B alleles. These predictions were accurate for most subjects in the first cohort.

Primers: 60 Vbeta forward and 13 Jbeta reverse. Clones were read by immunoSEQ multiplex PCR, and TCRdb kept only the in-frame ones, dropping some. This sample has 110,000 to 150,000 clones, with around 70% found just once. This clone was detected a few times. Its matching antigen is unknown. The V segment lost 5 bases and the J segment 1 base; nucleotides outside the gene matches: 4. Germline CDR1 SEHNR, CDR2 FQNEAQ (reference sequence). The CDR3 runs to 16 residues. The TCR originated in a man aged 35 to 55 in good health and CMV-seronegative. The sequenced sample was PBMCs. The chain has TRBV7-9 and TRBJ2-3; 12 bases map to TRBD2. The CDR3 region has the DNA TGTGCCAGCAGCCGTTGGACTAGCGGGGGCACAGATACGCAGTATTTT. This codes for CASSRWTSGGTDTQYF.